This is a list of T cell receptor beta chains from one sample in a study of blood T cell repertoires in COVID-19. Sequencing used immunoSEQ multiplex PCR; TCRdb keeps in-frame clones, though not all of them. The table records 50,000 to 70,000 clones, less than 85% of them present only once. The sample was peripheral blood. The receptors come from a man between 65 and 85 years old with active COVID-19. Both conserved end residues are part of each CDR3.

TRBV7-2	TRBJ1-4	CASSRGQRLFF
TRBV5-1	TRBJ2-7	CASSLQGATYEQYF
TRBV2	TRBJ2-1	CAATRSSGINEQFF
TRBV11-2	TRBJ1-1	CASSAIRGQPEAFF
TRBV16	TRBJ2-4	CASSQARGIMYIQYF
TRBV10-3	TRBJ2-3	CAISEVGQADTQYF
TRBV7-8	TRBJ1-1	CASSLSRDTVEAFF
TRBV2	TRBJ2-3	CASSARSRTDTQYF
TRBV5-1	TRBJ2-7	CASSLEAGSGEQYF
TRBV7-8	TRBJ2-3	CASSLSEREGPTTDTQYF
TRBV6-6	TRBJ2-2	CASSPTVSGRATGELFF
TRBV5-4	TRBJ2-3	CASSLGGGTDTQYF
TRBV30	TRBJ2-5	CAWRQAGGSETQYF
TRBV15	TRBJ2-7	CATSREQGGYEQYF
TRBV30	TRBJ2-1	CAWNSGNSNEQFF
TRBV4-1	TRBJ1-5	CASSRGLGREQPQHF
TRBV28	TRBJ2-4	CASSTAGVTKNIQYF
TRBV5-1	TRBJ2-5	CASRIGLEETQYF
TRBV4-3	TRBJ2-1	CASSQEGMQGLYNEQFF
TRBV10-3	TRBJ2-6	CAISEGARAGANVLTF
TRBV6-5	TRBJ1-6	CATFRGWGNSPLHF
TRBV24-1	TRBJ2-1	CATSDSEGRARDEQFF
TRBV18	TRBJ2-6	CASSGQGANGANVLTF
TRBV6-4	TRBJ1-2	CASSDLFGQAFYGYTF
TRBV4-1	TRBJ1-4	CASTIGGGGANEKLFF
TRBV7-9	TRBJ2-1	CASSLSFRLAGVVDEQFF
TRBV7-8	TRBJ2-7	CASSLSSGRRGQYF
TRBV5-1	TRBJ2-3	CASSSGLVGTDTQYF
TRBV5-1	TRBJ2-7	CASSREGSSYEQYF
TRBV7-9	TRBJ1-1	CASSFPGATEAFF
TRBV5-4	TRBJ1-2	CASSSAGTGGALFGYTF
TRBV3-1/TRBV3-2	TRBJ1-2	CASSQVTRYGYTF
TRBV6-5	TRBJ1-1	CASSYSGGSETEAFF
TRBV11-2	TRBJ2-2	CASSFPGIRNTGELFF
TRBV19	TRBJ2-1	CASRRGPISDEQFF
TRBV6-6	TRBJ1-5	CASSYEGQSNQPQHF